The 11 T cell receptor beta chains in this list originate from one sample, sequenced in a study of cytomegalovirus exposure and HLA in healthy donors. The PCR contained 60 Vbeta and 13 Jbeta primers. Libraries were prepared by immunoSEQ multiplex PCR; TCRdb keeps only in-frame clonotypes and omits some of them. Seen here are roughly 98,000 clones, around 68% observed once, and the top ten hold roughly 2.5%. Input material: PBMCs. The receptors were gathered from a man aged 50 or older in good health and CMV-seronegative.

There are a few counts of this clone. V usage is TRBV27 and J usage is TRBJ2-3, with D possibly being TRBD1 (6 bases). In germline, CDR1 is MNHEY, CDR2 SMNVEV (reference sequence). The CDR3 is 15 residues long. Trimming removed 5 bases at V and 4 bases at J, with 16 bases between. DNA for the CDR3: TGTGCCAGCAGTCTCAGACAGGACGGGGCAGATACGCAGTATTTT. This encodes CASSLRQDGADTQYF.

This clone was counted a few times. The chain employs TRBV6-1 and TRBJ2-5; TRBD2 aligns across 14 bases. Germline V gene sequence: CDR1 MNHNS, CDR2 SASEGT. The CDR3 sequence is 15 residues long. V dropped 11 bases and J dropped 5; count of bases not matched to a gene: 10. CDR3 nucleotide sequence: TGTGCCGGCGCAAGACTAGCGGGAGGGGGCGAGACCCAGTACTTC. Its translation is CAGARLAGGGETQYF.

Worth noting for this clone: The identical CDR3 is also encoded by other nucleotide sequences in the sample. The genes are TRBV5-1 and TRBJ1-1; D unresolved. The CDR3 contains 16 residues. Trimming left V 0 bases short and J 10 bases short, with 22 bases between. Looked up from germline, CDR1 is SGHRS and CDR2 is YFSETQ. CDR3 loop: CASSLVLPAEVEGAFF. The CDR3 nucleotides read TGCGCCAGCAGCTTGGTACTGCCGGCCGAAGTTGAGGGAGCTTTCTTT. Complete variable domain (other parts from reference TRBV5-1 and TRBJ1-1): KAGVTQTPRYLIKTRGQQVTLSCSPISGHRSVSWYQQTPGQGLQFLFEYFSETQRNKGNFPGRFSGRQFSNSRSEMNVSTLELGDSALYLCASSLVLPAEVEGAFFGQGTRLTVV.

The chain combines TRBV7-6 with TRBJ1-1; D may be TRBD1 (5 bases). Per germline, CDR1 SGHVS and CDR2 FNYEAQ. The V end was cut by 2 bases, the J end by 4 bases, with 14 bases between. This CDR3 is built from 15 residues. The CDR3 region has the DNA TGTGCCAGCAGCTTAAATCCGGGGGACGGCACTGAAGCTTTCTTT. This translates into CASSLNPGDGTEAFF.

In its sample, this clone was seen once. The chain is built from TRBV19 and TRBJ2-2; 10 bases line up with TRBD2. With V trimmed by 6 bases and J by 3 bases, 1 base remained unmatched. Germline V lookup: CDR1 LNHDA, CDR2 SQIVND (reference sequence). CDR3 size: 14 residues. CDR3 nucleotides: TGTGCCAGTAGAAGCGGGGGGGACACCGGGGAGCTGTTTTTT. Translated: CASRSGGDTGELFF.

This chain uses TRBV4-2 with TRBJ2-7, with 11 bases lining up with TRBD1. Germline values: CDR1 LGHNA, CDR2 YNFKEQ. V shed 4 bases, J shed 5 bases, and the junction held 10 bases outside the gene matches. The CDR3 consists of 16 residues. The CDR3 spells CASSPEAGQGANEQYF. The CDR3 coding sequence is TGTGCCAGCAGCCCCGAGGCCGGACAGGGGGCCAACGAGCAGTACTTC.

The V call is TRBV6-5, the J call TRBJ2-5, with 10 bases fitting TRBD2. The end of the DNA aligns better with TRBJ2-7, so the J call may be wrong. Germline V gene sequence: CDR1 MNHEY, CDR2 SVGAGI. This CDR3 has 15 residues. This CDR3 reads CASSLLAGSVYEQYF. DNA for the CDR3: TGTGCCAGCAGTTTACTAGCGGGGTCTGTGTACGAGCAGTACTTC.

CDR3 loop: CASSGTSTYEQYF. DNA for the CDR3: TGTGCCAGCAGCGGGACAAGTACCTACGAGCAGTACTTC. V usage is TRBV5-4 and J usage is TRBJ2-7; TRBD1 is a possible D gene (6 bases). CDR3 length: 13 residues. V was clipped by 4 bases and J by 2 bases, with 10 bases between them. Germline V CDR1 and CDR2: SGHNT, YYREEE (reference sequence).

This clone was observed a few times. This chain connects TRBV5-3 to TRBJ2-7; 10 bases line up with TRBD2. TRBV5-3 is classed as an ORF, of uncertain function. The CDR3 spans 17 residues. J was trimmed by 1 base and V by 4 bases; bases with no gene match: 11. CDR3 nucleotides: TGTGCCAGAAGCCCTAACTCCGGGACTAGCGCTTCCTACGAGCAGTACTTC. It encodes CARSPNSGTSASYEQYF.

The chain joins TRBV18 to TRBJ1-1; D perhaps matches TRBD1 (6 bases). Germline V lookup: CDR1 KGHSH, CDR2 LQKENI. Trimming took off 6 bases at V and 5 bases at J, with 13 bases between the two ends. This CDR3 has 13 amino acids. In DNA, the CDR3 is TGTGCCAGCTCCCTAGACAGGACGACTGAAGCTTTCTTT. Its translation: CASSLDRTTEAFF.

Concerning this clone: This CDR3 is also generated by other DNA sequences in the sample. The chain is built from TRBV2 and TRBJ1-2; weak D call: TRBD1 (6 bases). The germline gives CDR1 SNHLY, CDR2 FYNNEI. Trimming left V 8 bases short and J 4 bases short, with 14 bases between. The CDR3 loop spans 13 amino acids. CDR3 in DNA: TGTGCCAGCGGCCAGGGGACCGCCTATGGCTACACCTTC. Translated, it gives CASGQGTAYGYTF.